Listed here are 27 T cell receptor beta chains from one sample, sequenced in a study of blood T cell repertoires in COVID-19. Using immunoSEQ multiplex PCR, the repertoire was profiled, and TCRdb retains in-frame clones only, with some absent. The repertoire has roughly 220,000 clones, 75% to 90% of them found once; the top ten carry about 4%. The sequencing sample was made of PBMCs or T cells enriched from blood (not recorded which). The origin of the receptors is a woman aged 40 to 50 with acute COVID-19.

This clone was seen a few times. Other nucleotide sequences in the sample specify the same CDR3. V is TRBV19 and J is TRBJ1-1; D is undetermined. This CDR3 is built from 14 residues. CDR1 LNHDA and CDR2 SQIVND come from the germline V gene (reference sequence). The V end was cut by 5 bases, the J end by 1 base, with 11 bases between. In nucleotides, the CDR3 is TGTGCCAGTAGTCCCCTAGACCGGAACACTGAAGCTTTCTTT. Amino acid sequence: CASSPLDRNTEAFF.

The J gene is TRBJ1-2, the V gene TRBV9, with D tentatively TRBD1 (6 bases). The germline gives CDR1 SGDLS, CDR2 YYNGEE. V shed 3 bases and J shed 0 bases, with 12 bases lying between them. The CDR3 is 15 amino acids. The CDR3 coding sequence is TGTGCCAGCAGCGCCGAGACAGGAGCTAACTATGGCTACACCTTC. It encodes CASSAETGANYGYTF.

The genes are TRBV5-8 and TRBJ2-3; 9 nucleotides match TRBD2. The CDR3 length is 16 residues. CDR1 SGHTS and CDR2 YDEGEE come from the germline V gene. Trimming at V came to 4 bases and at J to 1 base, leaving 7 bases not matched to a gene. The CDR3 region has the DNA TGTGCCAGCAGCCTCCTGGCGGGGGGGGGCACAGATACGCAGTATTTT. Amino acids: CASSLLAGGGTDTQYF.

This rearrangement joins TRBV3-1 (or the pseudogene TRBV3-2) to TRBJ1-1, with D uncertain. Per germline, CDR1 LGHDT and CDR2 YNNKEL (reference sequence). The CDR3 is 14 residues long. Trimming removed 0 bases at V and 4 bases at J, with 9 bases between. CDR3 sequence reads: CASSQDMVATEAFF. The CDR3 coding sequence is TGTGCCAGCAGCCAAGACATGGTGGCCACTGAAGCTTTCTTT.

The chain employs TRBV3-1 (or the pseudogene TRBV3-2) and TRBJ1-1; D is perhaps TRBD1 (5 bases). This CDR3 comprises 13 residues. In germline, CDR1 is LGHDT, CDR2 YNNKEL (reference sequence). V gave up 2 bases and J gave up 4 bases, with 8 bases separating them. Here the CDR3 reads CASSQIQGTEAFF. CDR3 bases: TGTGCCAGCAGCCAAATTCAGGGCACTGAAGCTTTCTTT.

V gene TRBV6-1 combines with J gene TRBJ1-4; D call uncertain. Germline lookup yields CDR1 MNHNS and CDR2 SASEGT. V dropped 3 bases and J dropped 0 bases, with 8 bases sitting between them. The CDR3 runs to 15 residues. The CDR3 sequence is CASSDDQSTNEKLFF. The CDR3 DNA reads as TGTGCCAGCAGTGATGATCAGTCAACTAATGAAAAACTGTTTTTT.

This chain links TRBV19 with TRBJ1-6; weak D call: TRBD1 (6 bases). There are 14 residues in the CDR3. Germline CDR1 is LNHDA and CDR2 is SQIVND (reference sequence). Trimming cost V 6 bases and J 8 bases, with 14 bases left between them. The CDR3 loop reads CASSIRGRDSPLHF. In DNA form, the CDR3 reads TGTGCCAGTAGCATAAGGGGGAGGGATTCACCCCTCCACTTT.

V usage is TRBV7-6 and J usage is TRBJ1-1; D is unclear. With 3 bases removed from V and 4 bases from J, the gap between germline ends came to 9 bases. Germline V gene data show CDR1 as SGHVS and CDR2 as FNYEAQ. The CDR3 totals 13 residues. The CDR3 bases are TGTGCCAGCAGCTTCAGTTCTGGCACTGAAGCTTTCTTT. Its translation: CASSFSSGTEAFF.

The chain recombines TRBV5-1 with TRBJ1-1, with 9 bases identical to TRBD1. The V gene's germline CDR1 is SGHRS and CDR2 YFSETQ. V gave up 4 bases and J gave up 5 bases; unmatched junction bases: 9. The CDR3 length is 15 residues. CDR3 sequence (DNA): TGCGCCAGCAGCCGGGACAGGGCAAGCGGTACTGAAGCTTTCTTT. Encoded protein: CASSRDRASGTEAFF. Full variable domain (remainder filled in from reference TRBV5-1 and TRBJ1-1): KAGVTQTPRYLIKTRGQQVTLSCSPISGHRSVSWYQQTPGQGLQFLFEYFSETQRNKGNFPGRFSGRQFSNSRSEMNVSTLELGDSALYLCASSRDRASGTEAFFGQGTRLTVV.

This clone was seen just once. The rearrangement uses TRBV27 and TRBJ1-1, with no clear D. From germline, CDR1 is MNHEY and CDR2 SMNVEV (reference sequence). Trimming stripped 7 bases from V and 6 bases from J, with 21 bases between. The CDR3 contains 15 residues. CDR3 sequence: CASIPAGKRDPEAFF. CDR3 in DNA: TGTGCCAGCATTCCGGCGGGGAAAAGGGATCCTGAAGCTTTCTTT.

The chain joins TRBV5-4 to TRBJ1-1; D may be TRBD1 (5 bases). Germline-derived CDR1 and CDR2 are SGHNT and YYREEE (reference sequence). The V gene lost 2 bases and the J gene lost 1 base, with 15 bases spanning the gap. There are 16 residues in the CDR3. Here the CDR3 reads CASSLYPPTENTEAFF. DNA for the CDR3: TGTGCCAGCAGCTTATACCCTCCGACAGAGAACACTGAAGCTTTCTTT.

The gene calls are TRBV6-2 or TRBV6-3 and TRBJ2-1; 9 bases are shared with TRBD1. Per the germline V gene, CDR1 is MNHEY and CDR2 is SVGEGT. V dropped 6 bases and J dropped 7; count of bases not matched to a gene: 7. This CDR3 spans 14 amino acids. The CDR3 loop reads CASSGTGRDNEQFF. As DNA, the CDR3 is TGTGCCAGCAGCGGGACAGGGCGCGATAATGAGCAGTTCTTC.

J is TRBJ1-4 and V is TRBV5-4; tentative D call: TRBD1 (6 bases). Germline V gene data show CDR1 as SGHNT and CDR2 as YYREEE (reference sequence). This CDR3 has 15 residues. With 2 bases removed from V and 4 bases from J, the gap between germline ends came to 12 bases. CDR3 loop: CASSFDRRSNEKLFF. In DNA, the CDR3 is TGTGCCAGCAGCTTCGACAGGAGAAGTAATGAAAAACTGTTTTTT.

The genes are TRBV4-1 and TRBJ2-1, with 8 positions matching TRBD2. The CDR3 has 17 amino acids. V shed 1 base, J shed 2 bases, and the junction held 7 bases outside the gene matches. The germline V gene has CDR1 MGHRA and CDR2 YSYEKL. In DNA, the CDR3 is TGCGCCAGCAGCCAAGCCGAAAGCGGGGGTCCCTACAATGAGCAGTTCTTC. It translates to CASSQAESGGPYNEQFF.

This clone appeared a few times. The chain combines TRBV5-1 with TRBJ1-4; 7 bases align to TRBD1. The CDR3 covers 14 residues. J was trimmed by 3 bases and V by 2 bases; bases with no gene match: 1. Germline V CDR1 and CDR2: SGHRS, YFSETQ. The CDR3 reads CASSFDRANEKLFF. CDR3 bases: TGCGCCAGCAGCTTTGACAGGGCTAATGAAAAACTGTTTTTT.

The rearrangement links TRBV3-1 (or the pseudogene TRBV3-2) to TRBJ1-1; 10 nucleotides line up with TRBD1. Germline trimming cut 4 bases from V and 1 base from J; bases unmatched to any gene: 9. The CDR3 is 17 amino acids. Germline assignment: CDR1 LGHDT and CDR2 YNNKEL (reference sequence). CDR3 DNA: TGTGCCAGCAGCCTCACATCCGGGACAGGGGAGAACACTGAAGCTTTCTTT. This codes for CASSLTSGTGENTEAFF.

The J gene is TRBJ1-1, the V gene TRBV10-3; 9 bases match TRBD1. The CDR3 totals 15 residues. In germline, CDR1 is ENHRY, CDR2 SYGVKD. V lost 2 bases, J lost 4 bases, and 5 bases stayed unmatched. CDR3 amino acids: CAISEREQGATEAFF. CDR3 bases: TGTGCCATCAGTGAGCGTGAACAGGGGGCCACTGAAGCTTTCTTT.

This sequence joins TRBV5-4 and TRBJ2-1, with a possible D match to TRBD2 (6 bases). Germline CDR1 and CDR2: SGHNT and YYREEE (reference sequence). The V end was cut by 4 bases, the J end by 9 bases, with 17 bases between. CDR3 length: 14 amino acids. This chain's CDR3 is CASSGKASVGEQFF. The CDR3 DNA reads TGTGCCAGCAGCGGTAAGGCTAGCGTGGGTGAGCAGTTCTTC.

The rearrangement uses TRBV9 and TRBJ1-3, with 7 bases fitting TRBD1. The length of the CDR3 is 14 residues. Germline assignment: CDR1 SGDLS and CDR2 YYNGEE. The J segment lost 3 bases and the V segment lost 0 bases, leaving 0 bases of the junction unmatched. The CDR3 here is CASSVDRGGNTIYF. In DNA form, the CDR3 reads TGTGCCAGCAGCGTAGACAGGGGTGGAAACACCATATATTTT. Based on the CDR3 plus reference TRBV9 and TRBJ1-3, the full variable domain is DSGVTQTPKHLITATGQRVTLRCSPRSGDLSVYWYQQSLDQGLQFLIQYYNGEERAKGNILERFSAQQFPDLHSELNLSSLELGDSALYFCASSVDRGGNTIYFGEGSWLTVV.

The V call is TRBV2, the J call TRBJ2-2; TRBD2 might be the D (5 bases). This CDR3 has 14 residues. The germline V and J ends were trimmed by 4 bases and 4 bases, with 10 bases remaining between them. Germline V gene lookup returns CDR1 SNHLY and CDR2 FYNNEI. CDR3: CASSGGSVTGELFF. The CDR3 bases are TGTGCCAGCAGTGGCGGGTCGGTCACCGGGGAGCTGTTTTTT.

This rearrangement joins TRBV29-1 to TRBJ1-5; D unresolved. The CDR3 covers 12 residues. Germline V CDR1 and CDR2: SQVTM, ANQGSEA. V was trimmed by 5 bases and J by 7 bases, leaving 12 bases between them. Written as DNA, the CDR3 is TGCAGCGTTTCTTGGTCGGGACAGCCCCAGCATTTT. It codes for CSVSWSGQPQHF.

This clone was seen just once. This rearrangement joins TRBV19 to TRBJ2-1; unclear D gene. The CDR3 totals 15 residues. Trimming removed 1 base from V and 6 bases from J, with 13 bases in between. Germline values: CDR1 LNHDA, CDR2 SQIVND (reference sequence). The CDR3 protein is CASSIGSREFNEQFF. Written as DNA, the CDR3 is TGTGCCAGTAGTATAGGGTCGAGAGAGTTCAATGAGCAGTTCTTC. The entire variable domain, with the rest obtained from reference TRBV19 and TRBJ2-1, is as follows: DGGITQSPKYLFRKEGQNVTLSCEQNLNHDAMYWYRQDPGQGLRLIYYSQIVNDFQKGDIAEGYSVSREKKESFPLTVTSAQKNPTAFYLCASSIGSREFNEQFFGPGTRLTVL.

This chain joins TRBV7-2 and TRBJ2-5, with a tentative D call TRBD1 (5 bases). This CDR3 region has 16 residues. Trimming cost V 5 bases and J 4 bases, with 20 bases left between them. The germline V gene encodes CDR1 SGHTA and CDR2 FQGNSA. The CDR3 spells CASSPPGRAARETQYF. CDR3 sequence (DNA): TGTGCCAGCAGCCCGCCGGGCAGGGCCGCTAGAGAGACCCAGTACTTC.

V usage is TRBV11-1 and J usage is TRBJ2-2, with 8 bases aligning to TRBD1. The CDR3 covers 15 residues. The V gene's germline CDR1 is SGHAT and CDR2 FQDESV (reference sequence). Unmatched junction bases numbered 6, after V lost 2 bases and J lost 7 bases. CDR3 DNA sequence: TGTGCCAGCAGCTTATTGACAGGGGACTTCGGGGAGCTGTTTTTT. This translates into CASSLLTGDFGELFF.

This clone was detected only once. V and J are TRBV6-2 or TRBV6-3 and TRBJ2-7; maybe TRBD1 (6 bases). Germline CDR1 and CDR2: MNHEY and SVGEGT. The CDR3 spans 13 residues. Deletions cut 4 bases from V and 3 bases from J, with 10 bases between. CDR3 region: CASSWGPHYEQYF. The CDR3 bases are TGTGCCAGCAGTTGGGGGCCCCACTACGAGCAGTACTTC.

V and J are TRBV13 and TRBJ1-1, with no clear D. This CDR3 comprises 15 residues. V lost 0 bases to trimming and J lost 2 bases, with 10 bases between them. From germline, CDR1 is PRHDT and CDR2 FYEKMQ (reference sequence). The CDR3 DNA sequence: TGTGCCAGCAGCTTAGGCCGGGGAGAAAACACTGAAGCTTTCTTT. This sequence encodes CASSLGRGENTEAFF.

The chain employs TRBV7-9 and TRBJ1-2, with 8 bases aligning to TRBD1. The CDR3 is made up of 15 amino acids. Per the germline V gene, CDR1 is SEHNR and CDR2 is FQNEAQ (reference sequence). The V gene end was trimmed by 4 bases and the J gene end by 3 bases; junction bases not matched to a gene: 7. The CDR3 sequence: CASSSWTGSHYGYTF. The CDR3 nucleotides are TGTGCCAGCAGCTCATGGACAGGGTCGCACTATGGCTACACCTTC.